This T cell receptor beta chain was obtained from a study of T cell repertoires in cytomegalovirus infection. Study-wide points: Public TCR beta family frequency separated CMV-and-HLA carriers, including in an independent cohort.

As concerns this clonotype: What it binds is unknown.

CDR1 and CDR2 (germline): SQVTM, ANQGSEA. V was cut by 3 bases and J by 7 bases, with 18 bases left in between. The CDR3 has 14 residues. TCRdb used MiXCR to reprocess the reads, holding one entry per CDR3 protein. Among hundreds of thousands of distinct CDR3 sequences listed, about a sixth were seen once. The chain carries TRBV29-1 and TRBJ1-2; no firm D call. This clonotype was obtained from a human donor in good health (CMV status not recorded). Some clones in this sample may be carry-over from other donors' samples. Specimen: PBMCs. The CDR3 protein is CSVDWTLFPGGYTF. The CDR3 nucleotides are TGCAGCGTTGATTGGACCCTCTTCCCTGGTGGCTACACCTTC.